What follows are 21 T cell receptor beta chains derived from one specimen sequenced in a study of blood T cell repertoires in COVID-19. Assay used: immunoSEQ multiplex PCR; TCRdb lists only in-frame clones, some missing. The table lists hundreds of thousands of clones, nearly 90% of them singletons, with roughly 1.9% in the top ten. The sequenced sample consisted of PBMCs or T cells enriched from blood (not recorded which). The origin of the receptors is a woman aged 40 to 55 with acute COVID-19.

The gene calls are TRBV11-2 and TRBJ2-3, with a possible D match to TRBD2 (7 bases). Between the trimmed V and J ends, which lost 5 bases and 0 bases, there was a span of 15 bases. This CDR3 spans 16 amino acids. CDR1 is SGHAT, CDR2 FQNNGV, per germline. CDR3 sequence reads: CASSRIGGASTDTQYF. DNA of the CDR3: TGTGCCAGCAGCCGGATAGGGGGGGCTAGCACAGATACGCAGTATTTT.

About this clone itself: This specimen includes other DNA sequences encoding the same CDR3. This chain uses TRBV18 with TRBJ1-5; 10 bases agree with TRBD1. The length of the CDR3 is 15 residues. Germline V gene sequence: CDR1 KGHSH, CDR2 LQKENI. J gave up 2 bases and V 2 bases, and 0 bases lay outside the gene matches. The CDR3 is CASSPGTGGNQPQHF. CDR3 DNA sequence: TGTGCCAGCTCACCAGGGACAGGGGGCAATCAGCCCCAGCATTTT. Complete variable domain (other parts from reference TRBV18 and TRBJ1-5): NAGVMQNPRHLVRRRGQEARLRCSPMKGHSHVYWYRQLPEEGLKFMVYLQKENIIDESGMPKERFSAEFPKEGPSILRIQQVVRGDSAAYFCASSPGTGGNQPQHFGDGTRLSIL.

The chain carries TRBV6-5 and TRBJ1-6; no clear D gene. Germline V gene lookup returns CDR1 MNHEY and CDR2 SVGAGI. The CDR3 loop spans 15 amino acids. The V gene lost 0 bases and the J gene lost 7 bases, with 10 bases spanning the gap. This chain's CDR3 is CASSYSGGRNSPLHF. For the CDR3, the DNA is TGTGCCAGCAGTTACTCTGGCGGTAGAAATTCACCCCTCCACTTT.

The chain joins TRBV5-4 to TRBJ2-1; 8 nucleotides match TRBD2. V dropped 6 bases and J dropped 6; count of bases not matched to a gene: 8. The length of the CDR3 is 14 residues. Per germline, CDR1 SGHNT and CDR2 YYREEE (reference sequence). In DNA, the CDR3 is TGTGCCAGCATGCCTCCGGGGGGGCCCAATGAGCAGTTCTTC. This translates into CASMPPGGPNEQFF. Supplemented by reference TRBV5-4 and TRBJ2-1, the full variable domain reads ETGVTQSPTHLIKTRGQQVTLRCSSQSGHNTVSWYQQALGQGPQFIFQYYREEENGRGNFPPRFSGLQFPNYSSELNVNALELDDSALYLCASMPPGGPNEQFFGPGTRLTVL.

The CDR3 sequence is CASSSGLAGGPLQETQYF. In DNA, the CDR3 is TGCGCCAGCAGCTCCGGACTAGCGGGGGGGCCCCTCCAAGAGACCCAGTACTTC. The chain is built from TRBV5-1 and TRBJ2-5; the match to TRBD2 covers 15 bases. With V trimmed by 3 bases and J by 1 base, 7 bases remained unmatched. CDR1 and CDR2 (germline): SGHRS, YFSETQ. The CDR3 runs 18 residues.

The J gene is TRBJ2-5, the V gene TRBV5-1; D is possibly TRBD2 (7 bases). The CDR3 extends over 15 amino acids. Germline CDR1 is SGHRS and CDR2 is YFSETQ. Trimming cost V 4 bases and J 5 bases, with 18 bases left between them. The CDR3 nucleotides are TGCGCCAGCAGCCCGACCCCGGGGGGCGGGGAGACCCAGTACTTC. It specifies CASSPTPGGGETQYF.

The rearrangement links TRBV7-9 to TRBJ2-7; 8 bases line up with TRBD1. With 5 bases clipped from V and 6 bases from J, the junction kept 12 bases outside the gene matches. The CDR3 covers 15 residues. In germline, CDR1 is SEHNR, CDR2 FQNEAQ (reference sequence). CDR3 sequence: CASSNRPTGAAEQYF. The CDR3 DNA sequence: TGTGCCAGCAGCAATCGACCGACAGGGGCTGCCGAGCAGTACTTC.

CDR3 bases: TGTGCCAGCAGTGAAATGAGACAGGGGGCGTTTGGCTACACCTTC. Encoded protein: CASSEMRQGAFGYTF. This chain connects TRBV6-1 to TRBJ1-2; the match to TRBD1 covers 10 bases. The germline V gene encodes CDR1 MNHNS and CDR2 SASEGT. The junction had 7 bases not matched to a gene; V was cut back by 2 bases and J by 7 bases. The CDR3 is made up of 15 amino acids.

CDR3 DNA: TGTGCCAGCAGGGTCACAGGGGGCTCACTACGCGAGCAGTACTTC. Its protein product is CASRVTGGSLREQYF. This chain links TRBV5-4 with TRBJ2-7; 9 nucleotides agree with TRBD1. Germline V lookup: CDR1 SGHNT, CDR2 YYREEE (reference sequence). V lost 5 bases and J lost 6; bases outside the gene matches: 12. The CDR3 spans 15 residues. Full variable domain (remainder filled in from reference TRBV5-4 and TRBJ2-7): ETGVTQSPTHLIKTRGQQVTLRCSSQSGHNTVSWYQQALGQGPQFIFQYYREEENGRGNFPPRFSGLQFPNYSSELNVNALELDDSALYLCASRVTGGSLREQYFGPGTRLTVT.

The CDR3 is CASSPRQSQFSGNTIYF. CDR3 in DNA: TGTGCCAGCTCACCACGACAGTCCCAGTTCTCTGGAAACACCATATATTTT. This sequence joins TRBV18 and TRBJ1-3; TRBD1 is a possible D gene (5 bases). V was cut by 1 base and J by 0 bases, with 13 bases left in between. Germline V CDR1 and CDR2: KGHSH, LQKENI. The CDR3 covers 17 residues.

The chain is built from TRBV27 and TRBJ2-2; 10 bases are a match to TRBD1. CDR1 is MNHEY, CDR2 SMNVEV, per germline (reference sequence). The CDR3 is made up of 14 amino acids. Unmatched junction bases numbered 6, after V lost 7 bases and J lost 7 bases. CDR3 protein: CASTRQGADGELFF. In nucleotides, the CDR3 is TGTGCCAGCACCCGACAGGGGGCGGACGGGGAGCTGTTTTTT.

V usage is TRBV10-1 and J usage is TRBJ2-7; TRBD1 matches 9 bases. CDR3 size: 13 residues. Losses at the gene ends were 8 bases for V and 6 bases for J; bases not matched to a gene: 8. Germline assignment: CDR1 WNHNN and CDR2 SYGVQD (reference sequence). The CDR3 spells CASGPGQGAEQYF. Written as DNA, the CDR3 is TGCGCCAGCGGTCCGGGACAGGGCGCCGAGCAGTACTTC.

The V call is TRBV11-2, the J call TRBJ1-4; 8 bases line up with TRBD1. The CDR3 consists of 15 residues. CDR1 and CDR2 from the germline V gene are SGHAT and FQNNGV. V dropped 3 bases and J dropped 8; count of bases not matched to a gene: 8. CDR3 sequence reads: CASSFRGGDREKLFF. The CDR3 DNA reads TGTGCCAGCAGCTTTCGTGGGGGGGACAGGGAAAAACTGTTTTTT.

This chain connects TRBV5-1 to TRBJ1-1; a weak D match, TRBD1 (6 bases). Germline V gene lookup returns CDR1 SGHRS and CDR2 YFSETQ. V was clipped by 1 base and J by 14 bases, with 18 bases between them. The CDR3 sequence is 13 residues long. The CDR3 sequence: CASSLNTGREEFF. The CDR3 DNA reads as TGCGCCAGCAGCTTGAACACAGGGAGGGAAGAATTCTTT.

This chain links TRBV7-2 with TRBJ2-5, with 9 bases lining up with TRBD2. The germline V gene has CDR1 SGHTA and CDR2 FQGNSA. This CDR3 has 18 amino acids. V lost 2 bases, J lost 2 bases, and 12 bases stayed unmatched. CDR3 coding DNA: TGTGCCAGCAGCTTAAGGGCGGGGGGGCCGGTTCCGCAAGAGACCCAGTACTTC. It encodes CASSLRAGGPVPQETQYF.

In this sample, this clone turned up a few times. J is TRBJ2-1 and V is TRBV5-1, with TRBD1 matching 8 bases. The CDR3 covers 17 residues. CDR1 SGHRS and CDR2 YFSETQ come from the germline V gene. V trimming: 4 bases; J trimming: 6 bases; junction bases outside the gene matches: 15. The CDR3 loop is CASSEWPAGQGLNEQFF. The CDR3 nucleotides are TGCGCCAGCAGCGAATGGCCAGCCGGACAGGGCCTCAATGAGCAGTTCTTC. Filled out from reference TRBV5-1 and TRBJ2-1, the complete variable domain reads KAGVTQTPRYLIKTRGQQVTLSCSPISGHRSVSWYQQTPGQGLQFLFEYFSETQRNKGNFPGRFSGRQFSNSRSEMNVSTLELGDSALYLCASSEWPAGQGLNEQFFGPGTRLTVL.

The chain combines TRBV5-1 with TRBJ2-1; a possible D gene is TRBD1 (5 bases). Germline V gene data show CDR1 as SGHRS and CDR2 as YFSETQ. V was pared by 3 bases and J by 7 bases, with 20 bases between. The CDR3 covers 16 residues. The CDR3 bases are TGCGCCAGCAGCTGGAACAGGCTCCAACCGTGGAATGAGCAGTTCTTC. It specifies CASSWNRLQPWNEQFF.

This clone was detected once. The gene calls are TRBV7-2 and TRBJ2-5; 8 bases fit TRBD2. The J segment lost 5 bases and the V segment lost 6 bases, leaving 5 bases of the junction unmatched. Germline-derived CDR1 and CDR2 are SGHTA and FQGNSA. The CDR3 has 13 residues. The CDR3 loop reads CASSPGTRETQYF. CDR3 in DNA: TGTGCCAGCAGTCCCGGGACTAGGGAGACCCAGTACTTC.

V usage is TRBV2 and J usage is TRBJ2-7, with 7 bases aligning to TRBD1. The CDR3 covers 13 residues. The germline V gene has CDR1 SNHLY and CDR2 FYNNEI. The ends lost 5 bases at V and 5 bases at J; junction bases unmatched: 6. The CDR3 is CASSIYRGDEQYF. DNA for the CDR3: TGTGCCAGCAGTATATACAGGGGCGACGAGCAGTACTTC.

In this sample, this clone turned up a few times. The chain's CDR3 is CAWSASVRLMNTEAFF. Written as DNA, the CDR3 is TGTGCCTGGAGTGCCAGTGTACGCTTAATGAACACTGAAGCTTTCTTT. The chain carries TRBV30 and TRBJ1-1, with D uncertain. Germline loops: CDR1 GTSNPN, CDR2 SVGIG (reference sequence). This CDR3 has 16 residues. The V end was cut by 1 base, the J end by 0 bases, with 15 bases between. Full variable domain (outside the CDR3, taken from reference TRBV30 and TRBJ1-1): SQTIHQWPATLVQPVGSPLSLECTVEGTSNPNLYWYRQAAGRGLQLLFYSVGIGQISSEVPQNLSASRPQDRQFILSSKKLLLSDSGFYLCAWSASVRLMNTEAFFGQGTRLTVV.

The CDR3 spells CASTAGGAANEKLFF. Here the CDR3 DNA reads TGTGCCAGCACGGCAGGGGGCGCGGCTAATGAAAAACTGTTTTTT. The J gene is TRBJ1-4, the V gene TRBV28; 8 nucleotides line up with TRBD1. This CDR3 is built from 15 residues. With V trimmed by 7 bases and J by 3 bases, 7 bases remained unmatched. Germline V gene data show CDR1 as MDHEN and CDR2 as SYDVKM.